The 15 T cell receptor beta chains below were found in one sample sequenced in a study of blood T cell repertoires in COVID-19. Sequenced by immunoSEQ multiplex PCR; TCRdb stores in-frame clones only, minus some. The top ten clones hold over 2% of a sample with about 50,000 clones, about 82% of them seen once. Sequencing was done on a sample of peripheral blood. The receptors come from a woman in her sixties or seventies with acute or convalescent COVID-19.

The DNA of the CDR3 is TGTGCCAGCAGCTATGGGACAGGGGGCCAGCCCCAGCATTTT. Its translation: CASSYGTGGQPQHF. This chain connects TRBV5-6 to TRBJ1-5, with 12 nucleotides matching TRBD1. The CDR3 is made up of 14 amino acids. V was pared by 3 bases and J by 7 bases, with 2 bases of the junction left unmatched. CDR1 and CDR2 from the germline V gene are SGHDT and YYEEEE.

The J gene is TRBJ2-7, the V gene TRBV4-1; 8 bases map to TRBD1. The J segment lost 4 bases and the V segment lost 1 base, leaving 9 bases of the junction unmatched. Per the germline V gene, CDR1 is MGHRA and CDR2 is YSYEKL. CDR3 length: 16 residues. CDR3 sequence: CASSQGQGAAWYEQYF. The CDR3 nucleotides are TGCGCCAGCAGCCAAGGGCAGGGGGCGGCCTGGTACGAGCAGTACTTC.

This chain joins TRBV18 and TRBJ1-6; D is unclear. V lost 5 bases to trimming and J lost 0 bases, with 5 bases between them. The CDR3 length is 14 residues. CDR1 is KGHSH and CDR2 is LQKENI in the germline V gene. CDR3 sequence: CASSSSSYNSPLHF. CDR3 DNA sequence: TGTGCCAGCTCATCCAGCTCCTATAATTCACCCCTCCACTTT. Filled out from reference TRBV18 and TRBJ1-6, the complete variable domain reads NAGVMQNPRHLVRRRGQEARLRCSPMKGHSHVYWYRQLPEEGLKFMVYLQKENIIDESGMPKERFSAEFPKEGPSILRIQQVVRGDSAAYFCASSSSSYNSPLHFGNGTRLTVT.

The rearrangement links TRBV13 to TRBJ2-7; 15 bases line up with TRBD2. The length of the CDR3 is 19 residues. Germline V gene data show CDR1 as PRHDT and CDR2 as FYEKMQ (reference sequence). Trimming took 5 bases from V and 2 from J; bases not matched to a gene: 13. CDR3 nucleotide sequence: TGTGCCAGCAGCATGTCCCGGACTAGCGGGGGGGTAATTGCCTACGAGCAGTACTTC. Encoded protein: CASSMSRTSGGVIAYEQYF.

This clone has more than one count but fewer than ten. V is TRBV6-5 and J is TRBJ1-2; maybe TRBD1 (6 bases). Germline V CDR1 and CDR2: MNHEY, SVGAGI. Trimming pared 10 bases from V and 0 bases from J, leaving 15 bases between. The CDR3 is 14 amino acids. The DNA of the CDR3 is TGTGCCACATACGACAGGCAATCTAACTATGGCTACACCTTC. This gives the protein CATYDRQSNYGYTF.

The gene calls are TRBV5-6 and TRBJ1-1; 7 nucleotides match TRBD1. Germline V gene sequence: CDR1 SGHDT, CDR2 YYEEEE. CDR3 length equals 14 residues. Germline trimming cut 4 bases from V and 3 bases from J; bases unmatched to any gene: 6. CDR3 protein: CASSDKTGYTEAFF. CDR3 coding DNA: TGTGCCAGCAGCGATAAGACAGGGTACACTGAAGCTTTCTTT.

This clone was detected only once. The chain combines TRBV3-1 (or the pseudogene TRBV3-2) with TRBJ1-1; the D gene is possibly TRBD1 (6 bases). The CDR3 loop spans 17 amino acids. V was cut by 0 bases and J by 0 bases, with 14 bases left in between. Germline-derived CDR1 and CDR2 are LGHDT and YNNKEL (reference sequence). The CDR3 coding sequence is TGTGCCAGCAGCCAAGAGCTGGGGGGGCATTTGAACACTGAAGCTTTCTTT. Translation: CASSQELGGHLNTEAFF.

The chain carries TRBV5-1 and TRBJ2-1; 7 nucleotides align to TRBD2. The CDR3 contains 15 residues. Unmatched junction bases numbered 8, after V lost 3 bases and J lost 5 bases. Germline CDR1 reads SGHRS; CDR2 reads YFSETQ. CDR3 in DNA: TGCGCCAGCAGCTCTCTGAGGACTAGTCACAATGAGCAGTTCTTC. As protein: CASSSLRTSHNEQFF.

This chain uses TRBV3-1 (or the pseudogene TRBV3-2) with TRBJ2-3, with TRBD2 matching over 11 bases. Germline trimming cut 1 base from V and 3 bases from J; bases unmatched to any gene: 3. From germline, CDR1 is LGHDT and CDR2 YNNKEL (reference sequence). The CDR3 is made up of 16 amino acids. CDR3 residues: CASSQVAGGKTDTQYF. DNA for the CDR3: TGTGCCAGCAGCCAAGTAGCGGGGGGGAAAACAGATACGCAGTATTTT.

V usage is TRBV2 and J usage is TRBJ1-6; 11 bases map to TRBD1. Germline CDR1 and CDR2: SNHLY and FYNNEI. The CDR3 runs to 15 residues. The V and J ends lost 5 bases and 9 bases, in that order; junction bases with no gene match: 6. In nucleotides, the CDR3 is TGTGCCAGCAGTACTGGGACAGGGGGTAGTTCACCCCTCCACTTT. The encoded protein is CASSTGTGGSSPLHF.

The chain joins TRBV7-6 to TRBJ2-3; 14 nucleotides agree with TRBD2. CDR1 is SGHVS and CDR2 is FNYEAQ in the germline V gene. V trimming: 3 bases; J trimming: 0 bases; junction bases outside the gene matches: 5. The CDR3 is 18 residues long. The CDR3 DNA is TGTGCCAGCAGCTTGACTAGCGGGGGGGCCCGAAGCACAGATACGCAGTATTTT. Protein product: CASSLTSGGARSTDTQYF. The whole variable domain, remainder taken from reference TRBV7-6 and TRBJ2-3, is GAGVSQSPRYKVTKRGQDVALRCDPISGHVSLYWYRQALGQGPEFLTYFNYEAQQDKSGLPNDRFSAERPEGSISTLTIQRTEQRDSAMYRCASSLTSGGARSTDTQYFGPGTRLTVL.

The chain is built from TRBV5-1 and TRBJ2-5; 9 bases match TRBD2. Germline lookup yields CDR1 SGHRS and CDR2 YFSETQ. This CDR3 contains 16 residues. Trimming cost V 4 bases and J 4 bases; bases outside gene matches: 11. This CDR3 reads CASSPSGGRVSETQYF. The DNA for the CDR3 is TGCGCCAGCAGCCCGTCGGGCGGGAGGGTTTCAGAGACCCAGTACTTC.

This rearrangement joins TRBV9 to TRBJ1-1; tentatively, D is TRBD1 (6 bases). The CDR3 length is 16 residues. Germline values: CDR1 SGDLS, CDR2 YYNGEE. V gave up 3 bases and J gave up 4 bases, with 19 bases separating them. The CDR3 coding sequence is TGTGCCAGCAGCGCGGGACAAGCGATCTCTAGCACTGAAGCTTTCTTT. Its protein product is CASSAGQAISSTEAFF.

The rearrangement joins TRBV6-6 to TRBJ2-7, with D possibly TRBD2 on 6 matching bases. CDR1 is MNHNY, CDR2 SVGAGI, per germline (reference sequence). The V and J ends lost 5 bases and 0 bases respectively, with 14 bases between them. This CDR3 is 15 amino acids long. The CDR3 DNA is TGTGCCAGCAGTCCCACGGGAGTCAGCTCCTACGAGCAGTACTTC. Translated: CASSPTGVSSYEQYF.

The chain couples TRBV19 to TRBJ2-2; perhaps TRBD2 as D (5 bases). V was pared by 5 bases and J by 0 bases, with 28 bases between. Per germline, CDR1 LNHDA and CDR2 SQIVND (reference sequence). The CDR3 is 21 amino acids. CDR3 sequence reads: CASSAFHPGSKAKTNTGELFF. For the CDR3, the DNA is TGTGCCAGTAGTGCATTTCACCCGGGATCGAAAGCGAAAACGAACACCGGGGAGCTGTTTTTT.